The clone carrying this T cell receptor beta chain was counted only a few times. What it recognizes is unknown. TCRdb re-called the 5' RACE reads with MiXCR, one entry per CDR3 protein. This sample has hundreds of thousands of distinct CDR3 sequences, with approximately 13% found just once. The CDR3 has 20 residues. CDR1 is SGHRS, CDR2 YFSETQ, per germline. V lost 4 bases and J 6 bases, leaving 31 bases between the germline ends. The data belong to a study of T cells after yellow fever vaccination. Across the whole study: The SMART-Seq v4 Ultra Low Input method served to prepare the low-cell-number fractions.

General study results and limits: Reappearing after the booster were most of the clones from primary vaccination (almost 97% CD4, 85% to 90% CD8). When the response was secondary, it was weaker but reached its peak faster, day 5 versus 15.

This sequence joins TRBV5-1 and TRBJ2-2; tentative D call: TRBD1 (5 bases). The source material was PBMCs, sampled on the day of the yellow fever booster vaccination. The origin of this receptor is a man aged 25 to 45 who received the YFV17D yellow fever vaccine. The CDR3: CASSPNRLSGLIWAPGELFF. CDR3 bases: TGCGCCAGCAGCCCGAACAGGTTGTCCGGCTTGATTTGGGCTCCCGGGGAGCTGTTTTTT.